The following is a T cell receptor beta chain sequence with its context. Its antigen has not been determined. No much larger clone exists at a distance of one base, and base qualities are not known. Preparation of the library involved the immunoSEQ multiplex PCR assay. TCRdb obtained this table from immuneACCESS and retained in-frame rearrangements with V and J assigned. These tables miss some clones; where compared with another copy, unresolved V genes account for less than half of the shortfall, and the remainder is unexplained. This sample holds approximately 97,000 clones; roughly 95% were observed only once. Roughly 0.35% of the sample goes to the ten largest clones. The data were taken from a study of technical replicates of blood from a handful of donors (dated 2017 in TCRdb). The CDR3 spans 14 residues, from the cysteine through the phenylalanine. Just CDR3 DNA is preserved here, 42 bases in frame from base 1. V gives up 0 bases and J gives up 4 bases, and the segment between their germline ends measures 7 bases. From a lookup of the germline V gene, CDR1 and CDR2 are SGHDT and YYEEEE.

Sequencing was done on a sample of T cells isolated from PBMCs. This receptor was identified in a human donor in good health. The chain is made from TRBV5-6 and TRBJ2-2; perhaps TRBD2 is the D gene, with 5 bases matching. The CDR3 protein is CASSLARGTGELFF. The sequence in DNA is TGTGCCAGCAGCTTGGCACGGGGCACCGGGGAGCTGTTTTTT.